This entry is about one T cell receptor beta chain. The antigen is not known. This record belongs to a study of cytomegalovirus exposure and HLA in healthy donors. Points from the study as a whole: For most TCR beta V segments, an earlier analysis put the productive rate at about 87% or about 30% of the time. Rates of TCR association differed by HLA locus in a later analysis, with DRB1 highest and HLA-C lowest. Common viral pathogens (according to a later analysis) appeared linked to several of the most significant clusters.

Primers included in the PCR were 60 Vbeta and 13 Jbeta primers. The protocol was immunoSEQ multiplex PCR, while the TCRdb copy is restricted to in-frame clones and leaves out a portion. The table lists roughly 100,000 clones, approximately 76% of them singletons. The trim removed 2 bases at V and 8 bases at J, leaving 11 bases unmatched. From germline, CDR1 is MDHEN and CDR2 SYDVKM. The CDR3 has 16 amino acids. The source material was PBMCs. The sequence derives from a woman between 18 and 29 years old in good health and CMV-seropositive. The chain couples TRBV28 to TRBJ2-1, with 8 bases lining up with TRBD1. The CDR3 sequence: CASSLVGQGAYDEQFF. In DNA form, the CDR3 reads TGTGCCAGCAGTTTAGTGGGTCAGGGGGCTTACGATGAGCAGTTCTTC.